The clone carrying this TCR beta chain appeared once. J gave up 0 bases and V 2 bases, and 5 bases lay outside the gene matches. This CDR3 comprises 17 residues. CDR1 SGHNT and CDR2 YENEEA come from the germline V gene. This entry is derived from a study of shared clonotypes between healthy human individuals. Study-level information: A couple of women and a few men aged 18 to 49 made up the donors.

CD45RA-negative memory and CD45RA+ naive subsets were split from the CD4+ cells. Replicate PCRs from sorted subsets contained approximately 200 ng DNA, which is tens of thousands of T cell genomes. Profiling relied on immunoSEQ multiplex PCR, and the TCRdb table lists in-frame clones only, not all of them. This table holds around 1 million clones, around 80% found once. The specimen was memory CD4+ T cells sorted from blood. This sample's subset: CD45RA-negative fraction. The chain carries TRBV11-3 and TRBJ2-2, with 8 bases that match TRBD2. This clonotype was sampled from a young man in good health. CDR3 sequence: CASSLWSSGSNTGELFF. CDR3 in DNA: TGTGCCAGCAGCTTATGGTCTAGCGGGTCGAACACCGGGGAGCTGTTTTTT.